The 25 T cell receptor beta chains below all came from one sample that was sequenced in a study of cytomegalovirus exposure and HLA in healthy donors (dated by TCRdb to 2016 to 2017). Library creation used the immunoSEQ multiplex PCR assay. A mixture of 60 forward primers for TCR Vbeta segments and 13 reverse primers for TCR Jbeta segments was used in the multiplex PCR. TCRdb took this table from immuneACCESS and kept in-frame rearrangements with V and J called. Such tables lack part of the clones; where checked against another copy, unresolved V genes explain under half of the gap, and the rest is unexplained. Counted in this sample were over 110,000 clones; about 80% of them appeared once. The ten largest clones capture 5.5% to 7% of the sample. Sequenced input: PBMCs. Receptors were obtained from a woman between 35 and 50 years old in good health and CMV-seropositive.

V is TRBV7-9 and J is TRBJ1-2; D is ambiguous. V was pared by 5 bases and J by 4 bases, with 11 bases between. The CDR3 has 13 residues. Germline CDR1 and CDR2: SEHNR and FQNEAQ (reference sequence). The CDR3 sequence: CASSLPQSYGYTF. The CDR3 nucleotides are TGTGCCAGCAGCCTCCCACAGAGCTATGGCTACACCTTC.

This clone came up a few times. V and J are TRBV29-1 and TRBJ2-3; 7 bases are a match to TRBD1. The CDR3 length is 14 residues. V gave up 3 bases and J gave up 6 bases; unmatched junction bases: 9. CDR1 is SQVTM, CDR2 ANQGSEA, per germline. CDR3 bases: TGCAGCGTTGAGGGACAGAACGTTAAGGATACGCAGTATTTT. It codes for CSVEGQNVKDTQYF.

V gene TRBV5-1 combines with J gene TRBJ2-1; 11 bases fit TRBD2. V dropped 4 bases and J dropped 10; count of bases not matched to a gene: 13. Germline CDR1 is SGHRS and CDR2 is YFSETQ. The CDR3 sequence is 16 residues long. The CDR3 protein is CASSTVAGGPSKEQFF. In nucleotides, the CDR3 is TGCGCCAGCAGCACCGTAGCGGGAGGGCCATCAAAGGAGCAGTTCTTC.

As concerns this clone: Other DNA sequences in the same sample also yield this CDR3. The J gene is TRBJ2-5, the V gene TRBV5-1; D ambiguous. This CDR3 is built from 13 residues. Trimming stripped 0 bases from V and 2 bases from J, with 5 bases between. Germline V CDR1 and CDR2: SGHRS, YFSETQ. CDR3 DNA sequence: TGCGCCAGCAGCTTGGGGCAGCAAGAGACCCAGTACTTC. Amino acids: CASSLGQQETQYF.

The J gene is TRBJ1-1, the V gene TRBV15; no clear D. CDR3 length: 13 amino acids. CDR1 is LNHNV, CDR2 YYDKDF, per germline (reference sequence). Trimming took off 3 bases at V and 5 bases at J, with 10 bases between the two ends. The CDR3 loop is CATSRGWRTEAFF. CDR3 nucleotide sequence: TGTGCCACCAGCAGGGGGTGGAGGACTGAAGCTTTCTTT. The full variable domain, its missing parts supplied by reference TRBV15 and TRBJ1-1, is DAMVIQNPRYQVTQFGKPVTLSCSQTLNHNVMYWYQQKSSQAPKLLFHYYDKDFNNEADTPDNFQSRRPNTSFCFLDIRSPGLGDTAMYLCATSRGWRTEAFFGQGTRLTVV.

This clone showed up just once. V and J are TRBV15 and TRBJ2-3, with 7 bases identical to TRBD2. This CDR3 comprises 17 residues. After removal of 3 bases from V and 2 bases from J, the junction contained 11 bases not matched to a gene. The V gene's germline CDR1 is LNHNV and CDR2 YYDKDF (reference sequence). The CDR3 bases are TGTGCCACCAGCAGGCTTCCTAGCGGAGGGGCCACAGATACGCAGTATTTT. Amino acid sequence: CATSRLPSGGATDTQYF.

The CDR3 bases are TGTGCCAGCAGCCAGGGGTCACTAGCGGGAACCTACGAGCAGTACTTC. Translating it yields CASSQGSLAGTYEQYF. The genes are TRBV7-9 and TRBJ2-7; 10 bases align to TRBD2. Germline V lookup: CDR1 SEHNR, CDR2 FQNEAQ (reference sequence). The ends lost 5 bases at V and 2 bases at J; junction bases unmatched: 9. The CDR3 sequence is 16 residues long.

This clone was recorded only once. V gene TRBV7-9 combines with J gene TRBJ2-3, with 7 bases matching TRBD1. The CDR3 is made up of 15 amino acids. Germline V gene lookup returns CDR1 SEHNR and CDR2 FQNEAQ (reference sequence). V shed 0 bases and J 2 bases; nucleotides not matched to a gene: 2. CDR3 protein: CASSLAGGVTDTQYF. The CDR3 coding sequence is TGTGCCAGCAGCTTAGCAGGGGGCGTCACAGATACGCAGTATTTT.

The rearrangement joins TRBV5-4 to TRBJ2-5; no firm D call. Germline CDR1 SGHNT, CDR2 YYREEE (reference sequence). CDR3 size: 13 residues. V was cut by 1 base and J by 2 bases, with 6 bases left in between. The CDR3 DNA is TGTGCCAGCAGCTTGTTTCTGCAAGAGACCCAGTACTTC. It yields the protein CASSLFLQETQYF.

This clone occurred a few times. The V and J genes are TRBV6-5 and TRBJ2-5, with a tentative D call TRBD2 (6 bases). The CDR3 is 12 amino acids. From germline, CDR1 is MNHEY and CDR2 SVGAGI. Trimming pared 9 bases from V and 1 base from J, leaving 9 bases between. CDR3 bases: TGTGCCAGTCGGGACTTCCAAGAGACCCAGTACTTC. This gives the protein CASRDFQETQYF.

This clone appeared a single time. This chain joins TRBV7-2 and TRBJ2-3, with D maybe TRBD2 (7 bases). CDR1 and CDR2 from the germline V gene are SGHTA and FQGNSA. Trimming stripped 3 bases from V and 3 bases from J, with 13 bases between. The CDR3 runs 15 residues. In nucleotides, the CDR3 is TGTGCCAGCAGCTTCGGGGGGCCACGGACAGATACGCAGTATTTT. It is translated as CASSFGGPRTDTQYF.

This chain joins TRBV4-1 and TRBJ2-1; weak D call: TRBD2 (5 bases). The CDR3 sequence is 14 residues long. V was clipped by 4 bases and J by 7 bases, with 14 bases between them. CDR1 is MGHRA and CDR2 is YSYEKL in the germline V gene. In DNA form, the CDR3 reads TGCGCCAGCAGCCTAGGCCCGGGGTCTAATGAGCAGTTCTTC. Translation gives CASSLGPGSNEQFF.

The chain has TRBV6-5 and TRBJ1-1; D uncertain. V lost 7 bases to trimming and J lost 5 bases, with 17 bases between them. The germline V gene encodes CDR1 MNHEY and CDR2 SVGAGI. This CDR3 is 14 amino acids long. The CDR3 coding sequence is TGTGCCAGCACCAAATCTGGGCCGTTTACTGAAGCTTTCTTT. Amino acids: CASTKSGPFTEAFF.

The rearrangement links TRBV6-6 to TRBJ2-5; D not certain. This CDR3 is 15 amino acids long. The V end lost 5 bases, the J end lost 0 bases, and 13 bases lay between the germline ends. Germline CDR1 reads MNHNY; CDR2 reads SVGAGI (reference sequence). The CDR3, as DNA: TGTGCCAGCAGTACTCTAGGTACTTACCAAGAGACCCAGTACTTC. Its translation is CASSTLGTYQETQYF.

In its sample, this clone was seen a few times. The V gene is TRBV27, the J gene TRBJ1-6; 7 bases are a match to TRBD1. Germline V CDR1 and CDR2: MNHEY, SMNVEV (reference sequence). The length of the CDR3 is 16 residues. The V and J ends lost 6 bases and 7 bases, in that order; junction bases with no gene match: 12. The CDR3 nucleotides read TGTGCCAGCAGGACCACACCACAGGGGTTGAATTCACCCCTCCACTTT. Translating gives CASRTTPQGLNSPLHF.

The chain couples TRBV28 to TRBJ2-6; 10 bases map to TRBD1. Germline trimming cut 5 bases from V and 0 bases from J; bases unmatched to any gene: 7. Germline V CDR1 and CDR2: MDHEN, SYDVKM. This CDR3 spans 18 amino acids. Here the CDR3 reads CASSPLGTGASGANVLTF. CDR3 nucleotides: TGTGCCAGCAGTCCACTAGGGACAGGGGCCTCTGGGGCCAACGTCCTGACTTTC.

About this clone: This may be a read error, as it is one base from a much larger clone. The chain uses TRBV4-2 and TRBJ2-7; 8 bases align to TRBD1. Germline V gene sequence: CDR1 LGHNA, CDR2 YNFKEQ. The J segment lost 0 bases and the V segment lost 0 bases, leaving 4 bases of the junction unmatched. This CDR3 contains 16 residues. The CDR3 nucleotides are TGTGCCAGCAGCCAAGAATCCAGGGGGCGCTCCTACGAGCAGTACTTC. It yields the protein CASSQESRGRSYEQYF.

This chain connects TRBV10-3 to TRBJ2-1; 14 bases agree with TRBD2. The CDR3 runs 16 residues. V dropped 6 bases and J dropped 8; count of bases not matched to a gene: 9. Germline V gene sequence: CDR1 ENHRY, CDR2 SYGVKD. This CDR3 is CAIRGTSGSSRDEQFF. The CDR3 DNA reads as TGTGCCATCAGGGGGACTAGCGGGAGTTCGAGGGATGAGCAGTTCTTC.

This clone has just one count. V and J are TRBV19 and TRBJ2-5; no reliable D call. There are 12 residues in the CDR3. Germline values: CDR1 LNHDA, CDR2 SQIVND (reference sequence). Deletions cut 6 bases from V and 7 bases from J, with 12 bases between. DNA for the CDR3: TGTGCCAGTAGCCCGCCATCGGGGACCCAGTACTTC. This encodes CASSPPSGTQYF. Complete variable domain (other parts from reference TRBV19 and TRBJ2-5): DGGITQSPKYLFRKEGQNVTLSCEQNLNHDAMYWYRQDPGQGLRLIYYSQIVNDFQKGDIAEGYSVSREKKESFPLTVTSAQKNPTAFYLCASSPPSGTQYFGPGTRLLVL.

This clone was observed once. The rearrangement joins TRBV11-3 to TRBJ2-3; D remains ambiguous. CDR3 length: 16 amino acids. Germline assignment: CDR1 SGHNT and CDR2 YENEEA. V shed 5 bases and J shed 4 bases, with 19 bases lying between them. The CDR3 here is CASSLGSFYSADTQYF. Written as DNA, the CDR3 is TGTGCCAGCAGCCTAGGAAGTTTCTATAGTGCAGATACGCAGTATTTT.

This clone appeared a few times. The chain employs TRBV7-3 and TRBJ2-1; 7 bases fit TRBD2. CDR3 length: 15 residues. CDR1 is SGHTA and CDR2 is FQGTGA in the germline V gene. With V trimmed by 5 bases and J by 4 bases, 8 bases remained unmatched. CDR3 region: CASSPSSGQYNEQFF. The CDR3 DNA reads TGTGCCAGCAGCCCCAGTAGCGGGCAATACAATGAGCAGTTCTTC.

V usage is TRBV19 and J usage is TRBJ1-5, with D perhaps matching TRBD1 (5 bases). This CDR3 has 13 residues. Germline V gene data show CDR1 as LNHDA and CDR2 as SQIVND (reference sequence). Trimming took 5 bases from V and 6 from J, leaving 11 bases between them. The DNA of the CDR3 is TGTGCCAGTAGTCTGGGGGGGACTCAGCCCCAGCATTTT. Encoded protein: CASSLGGTQPQHF.

The rearrangement uses TRBV27 and TRBJ2-7, with TRBD2 matching over 8 bases. Germline assignment: CDR1 MNHEY and CDR2 SMNVEV (reference sequence). The junction had 10 bases not matched to a gene; V was cut back by 4 bases and J by 2 bases. CDR3 length equals 16 residues. The CDR3 coding sequence is TGTGCCAGCAGTTCATTACGACTAGCGAACACCTACGAGCAGTACTTC. Translating it yields CASSSLRLANTYEQYF.

The chain carries TRBV11-1 and TRBJ2-5; 7 nucleotides agree with TRBD1. V lost 2 bases and J lost 5; bases outside the gene matches: 8. CDR1 is SGHAT and CDR2 is FQDESV in the germline V gene (reference sequence). The length of the CDR3 is 15 residues. The CDR3 nucleotides read TGTGCCAGCAGCTTATTTCTTGCGACAGGGGAGACCCAGTACTTC. This translates into CASSLFLATGETQYF.

There are a few counts of this clone. The V gene is TRBV5-1, the J gene TRBJ2-2, with D hard to call. The germline V and J ends were trimmed by 5 bases and 1 base, with 9 bases remaining between them. The CDR3 runs to 14 residues. In germline, CDR1 is SGHRS, CDR2 YFSETQ. Here the CDR3 reads CASRGRLNTGELFF. Here the CDR3 DNA reads TGCGCCAGCAGGGGTAGACTGAACACCGGGGAGCTGTTTTTT.